This T cell receptor beta chain was profiled in a study of shared clonotypes between healthy human individuals. Study-wide context: Ranging from 18 to 49 in age, donors were two women and a few men.

Donors had no recently reported acute infections or vaccinations and were HIV-negative. Every donor was a Caucasian adult from Nashville, Tennessee. Trimming left V 0 bases short and J 5 bases short, with 13 bases between. The CDR3 has 14 residues. Germline V gives CDR1 SQVTM, CDR2 ANQGSEA. General study findings and limits: Four donors had around 5% of their naive CD4 clonotypes in common.

This clone was recorded once. Its antigen remains unknown. Sequenced by immunoSEQ multiplex PCR; TCRdb stores in-frame clones only, minus some. The sample records millions of clones, 85% to 95% being singletons. The J gene is TRBJ2-5, the V gene TRBV29-1, with D unresolved. The specimen sequenced was naive CD4+ T cells sorted from blood. Indicated subset: CD45RA+ positively selected. The TCR sequence derives from a young man in good health. Here the CDR3 DNA reads TGCAGCGTTGAAGATCATCTCTTAGGGGAGACCCAGTACTTC. As protein: CSVEDHLLGETQYF.